This T cell receptor (beta chain) was identified during a study of beta chain features in type 1 diabetes. Study conclusions and caveats: The study found moderately but significantly shorter TCRB CDR3s in all four CD4+ subsets of Type 1 diabetes patients.

Donors underwent one heparinised blood draw, 90 to 150 mL on average. The study reverse transcribed the entire isolated RNA, so it sequenced expressed TCRB transcripts. An average of around 3.9 million reads was obtained for naive, central memory and regulatory T cell samples. Sequenced by immunoSEQ multiplex PCR; TCRdb stores in-frame clones only, minus some. The sample has 130,000 or so clones; 17% are singletons. This clone was seen more than once but under ten times. Its antigen is as yet unknown. This clonotype originated in a man in his late teens or twenties with type 1 diabetes. Sequencing was carried out using central memory CD4+ T cells from blood.

CDR3 DNA: TGCAGCGCTGCGGAACAGGGGGCTTCTGAAGCTTTCTTT. Its translation: CSAAEQGASEAFF. J is TRBJ1-1 and V is TRBV29-1, with TRBD1 matching 9 bases. V gave up 7 bases and J gave up 6 bases; unmatched junction bases: 9. The CDR3 contains 13 residues. Germline loops: CDR1 SQVTM, CDR2 ANQGSEA. The entire variable domain, with the rest obtained from reference TRBV29-1 and TRBJ1-1, is as follows: SAVISQKPSRDICQRGTSLTIQCQVDSQVTMMFWYRQQPGQSLTLIATANQGSEATYESGFVIDKFPISRPNLTFSTLTVSNMSPEDSSIYLCSAAEQGASEAFFGQGTRLTVV.